This TCR beta chain was sequenced in a study of immune cell composition in non-small cell lung cancer. CDR3 size: 15 residues. After removal of 5 bases from V and 4 bases from J, the junction contained 6 bases not matched to a gene. The germline V gene has CDR1 LNHDA and CDR2 SQIVND (reference sequence). DNA was extracted from unsorted cell suspensions stored frozen. Measured with immunoSEQ multiplex PCR; TCRdb has only the in-frame clones, and not every one. Seen here are roughly 4,700 clones, 70% to 80% observed once, and the top ten hold around 17%. Regarding this clone: Its antigen is unknown.

Study results and limitations: Lung adenocarcinomas had lower top 10 clone scores and clonality than squamous tumours. Clones >0.5% enriched in tumour were rarer in adenocarcinoma (about 33%) than squamous (roughly 80%). Smoking pack-years did not significantly correlate with tumour TCR-beta clonality.

This clonotype originated in a human donor with non-small cell lung cancer. The gene calls are TRBV19 and TRBJ1-4, with 8 bases that match TRBD1. What was sequenced was lung tumor tissue. CDR3 region: CASSYTGGFNEKLFF. In DNA form, the CDR3 reads TGTGCCAGTAGTTACACAGGGGGATTTAATGAAAAACTGTTTTTT.